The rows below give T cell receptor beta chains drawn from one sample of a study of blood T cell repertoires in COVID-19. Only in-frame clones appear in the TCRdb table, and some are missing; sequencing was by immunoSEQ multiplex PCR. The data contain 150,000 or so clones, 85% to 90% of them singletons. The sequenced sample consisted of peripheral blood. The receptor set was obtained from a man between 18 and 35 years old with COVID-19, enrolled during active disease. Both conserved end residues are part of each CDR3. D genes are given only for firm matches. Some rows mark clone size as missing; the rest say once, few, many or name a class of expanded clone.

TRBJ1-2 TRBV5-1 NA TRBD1 TGCGCCAGCAGCTGGGGACAGGGGCAGGGCTACACCTTC CASSWGQGQGYTF
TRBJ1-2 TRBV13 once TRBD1 TGTGCCAGCAGCGTCCGGGACAGCCTTAACTATGGCTACACCTTC CASSVRDSLNYGYTF
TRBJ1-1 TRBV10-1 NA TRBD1 TGCGCCAGCAAGGACAGGGCCAGAGAGGCTTTCTTT CASKDRAREAFF
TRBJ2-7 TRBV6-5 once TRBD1 TGTGCCATCCAGGACAGGGGAGGCGAGCAGTACTTC CAIQDRGGEQYF
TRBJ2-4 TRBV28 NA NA TGTGCCAGCAGTTCCCCAGGGGACACCAAAAACATTCAGTACTTC CASSSPGDTKNIQYF
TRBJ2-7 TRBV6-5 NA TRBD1 TGTGCCAGCACCAGGGACAGCTCCTACGAGCAGTACTTC CASTRDSSYEQYF
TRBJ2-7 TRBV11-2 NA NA TGTGCCAGCAGCGATACCCGGAGGGGCCACTACGAGCAGTACTTC CASSDTRRGHYEQYF
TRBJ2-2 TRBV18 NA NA TGTGCCAGCTCACCACTAACAGCCGGGGAGCTGTTTTTT CASSPLTAGELFF
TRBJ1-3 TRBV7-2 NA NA TGTGCCAGCGGAGGGGCGAGCTCTGGAAACACCATATATTTT CASGGASSGNTIYF
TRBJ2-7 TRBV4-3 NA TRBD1 TGCGCCAGCAGCCAAGGGAGGACAGGATCCTACGAGCAGTACTTC CASSQGRTGSYEQYF
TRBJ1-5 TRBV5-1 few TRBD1 TGCGCCAGCAGCGCCGTGACAGGGGGCAATCAGCCCCAGCATTTT CASSAVTGGNQPQHF
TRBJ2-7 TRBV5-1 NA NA TGCGCCAGCAGCTTGGATTGGAGGAGCTCGCTCGAGCAGTACTTC CASSLDWRSSLEQYF
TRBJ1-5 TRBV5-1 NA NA TGCGCCAGCAGCTTGGGAGAGAATCAGCCCCAGCATTTT CASSLGENQPQHF
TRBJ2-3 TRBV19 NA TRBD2 TGTGCCAGTAAGGCTAGCGGGAGTATCACGCAGTATTTT CASKASGSITQYF
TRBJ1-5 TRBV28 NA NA TGTGCCAGCAGTTTTAAGGGGTCTAGCAATCAGCCCCAGCATTTT CASSFKGSSNQPQHF
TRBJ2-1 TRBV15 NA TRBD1 TGTGCCACCAGCAGACCCGTTGACAGGGGGCGAAATGAGCAGTTCTTC CATSRPVDRGRNEQFF
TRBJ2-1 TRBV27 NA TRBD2 TGTGCCAGCAGTTTAGGGAGGCGGGGGAATGAGCAGTTCTTC CASSLGRRGNEQFF
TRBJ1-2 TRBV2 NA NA TGTGCCAGCAGTGAGGGGCTGCTTCTCTATGGCTACACCTTC CASSEGLLLYGYTF
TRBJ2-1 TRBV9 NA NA TGTGCCAGCAGCGTAGGTGGGAGGCCCTACAATGAGCAGTTCTTC CASSVGGRPYNEQFF
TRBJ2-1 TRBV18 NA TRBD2 TGTGCCAGCTCCCCCTTTCGGGAGGGCCGTGGGGAGCAGTTCTTC CASSPFREGRGEQFF
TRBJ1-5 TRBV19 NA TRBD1 TGTGCCAGTAGTATCCATCCTTGGGACAGGGGGGGTTCGGGCAATCAGCCCCAGCATTTT CASSIHPWDRGGSGNQPQHF
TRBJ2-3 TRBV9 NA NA TGTGCCAGCAGCAGAAGTAGCGCTAGCACAGATACGCAGTATTTT CASSRSSASTDTQYF
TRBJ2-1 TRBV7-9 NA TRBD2 TGTGCCAGCAGCTCCCTACTAGCGGGAGTGAGCAATGAGCAGTTCTTC CASSSLLAGVSNEQFF
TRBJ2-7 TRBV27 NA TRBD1 TGTGCCAGCAGTTTCAAGGGACAGGGGAGATACGAGCAGTACTTC CASSFKGQGRYEQYF
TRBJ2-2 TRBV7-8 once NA TGTGCCAGCAGCCAGTCCACGCGAGGGGAGCTGTTTTTT CASSQSTRGELFF
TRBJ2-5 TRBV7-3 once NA TGTGCCAGCAGTTCGGGGGACAGCGGCCGAGAGACCCAGTACTTC CASSSGDSGRETQYF
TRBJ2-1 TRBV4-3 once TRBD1 TGCGCCAGCAGCCCATCCGGGACAGGGGGCAAGTTCTTC CASSPSGTGGKFF
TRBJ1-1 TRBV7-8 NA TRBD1 TGTGCCAGCAGCTTCCCCCCCGGACAGGGGTACACTGAAGCTTTCTTT CASSFPPGQGYTEAFF
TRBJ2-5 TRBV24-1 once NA TGTGCCACCAGTGATTTCGGGGACCAAGAGACCCAGTACTTC CATSDFGDQETQYF
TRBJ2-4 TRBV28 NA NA TGTGCCAGCAGTCGGCCGGGACACATAGCCAAAAACATTCAGTACTTC CASSRPGHIAKNIQYF
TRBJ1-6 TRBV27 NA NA TGTGCCAGCAGTTTATGGGACCGACAGGTCATGGTTTCACCCCTCCACTTT CASSLWDRQVMVSPLHF
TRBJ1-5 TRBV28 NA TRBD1 TGTGCCAGCAGTCCAACAACAGGGGGCGATGGGCAGCCCCAGCATTTT CASSPTTGGDGQPQHF
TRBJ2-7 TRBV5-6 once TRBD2 TGTGCCAGCAGCGCAGGACTAGCGATCTCCTACGAGCAGTACTTC CASSAGLAISYEQYF
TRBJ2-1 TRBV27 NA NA TGTGCCAGCAGTTTATCTGGGCCTTCCTACAATGAGCAGTTCTTC CASSLSGPSYNEQFF
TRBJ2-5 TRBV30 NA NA TGTGCCTGGAGTAGGGAGTTCCAAGAGACCCAGTACTTC CAWSREFQETQYF
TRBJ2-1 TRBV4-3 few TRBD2 TGCGCCAGCAGCCAAGAGTACGTTAGCGGGACCAGGCGTTTCTTC CASSQEYVSGTRRFF
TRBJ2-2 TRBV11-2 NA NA TGTGCCAGCAGCGCGACAGTTACGAACACCGGGGAGCTGTTTTTT CASSATVTNTGELFF
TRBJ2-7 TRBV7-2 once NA TGTGCCAGCAGCTTGGAAGGGGTTGACGAGCAGTACTTC CASSLEGVDEQYF
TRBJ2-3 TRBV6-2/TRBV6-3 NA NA TGTGCCAGCAGTTACCCCGGGAGAGACTACACAGATACGCAGTATTTT CASSYPGRDYTDTQYF
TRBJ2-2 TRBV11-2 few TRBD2 TGTGCCAGCAGCTTAGGACTAGCGGGAGGCACCGGGGAGCTGTTTTTT CASSLGLAGGTGELFF
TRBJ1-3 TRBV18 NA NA TGTGCCAGCTCGGACAGTATGGTCGGGTCCGGAAACACCATATATTTT CASSDSMVGSGNTIYF